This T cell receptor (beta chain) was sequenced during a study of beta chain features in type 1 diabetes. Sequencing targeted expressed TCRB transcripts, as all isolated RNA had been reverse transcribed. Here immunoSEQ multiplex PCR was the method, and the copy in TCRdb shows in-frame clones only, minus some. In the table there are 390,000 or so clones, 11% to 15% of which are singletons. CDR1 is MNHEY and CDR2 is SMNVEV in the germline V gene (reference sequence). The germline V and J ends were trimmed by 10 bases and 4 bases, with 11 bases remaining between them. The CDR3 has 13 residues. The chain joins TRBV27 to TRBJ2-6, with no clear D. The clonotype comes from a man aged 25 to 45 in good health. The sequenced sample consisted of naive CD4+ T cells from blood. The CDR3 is CATTPSGANVLTF. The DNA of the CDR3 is TGTGCCACAACCCCCTCGGGGGCCAACGTCCTGACTTTC.